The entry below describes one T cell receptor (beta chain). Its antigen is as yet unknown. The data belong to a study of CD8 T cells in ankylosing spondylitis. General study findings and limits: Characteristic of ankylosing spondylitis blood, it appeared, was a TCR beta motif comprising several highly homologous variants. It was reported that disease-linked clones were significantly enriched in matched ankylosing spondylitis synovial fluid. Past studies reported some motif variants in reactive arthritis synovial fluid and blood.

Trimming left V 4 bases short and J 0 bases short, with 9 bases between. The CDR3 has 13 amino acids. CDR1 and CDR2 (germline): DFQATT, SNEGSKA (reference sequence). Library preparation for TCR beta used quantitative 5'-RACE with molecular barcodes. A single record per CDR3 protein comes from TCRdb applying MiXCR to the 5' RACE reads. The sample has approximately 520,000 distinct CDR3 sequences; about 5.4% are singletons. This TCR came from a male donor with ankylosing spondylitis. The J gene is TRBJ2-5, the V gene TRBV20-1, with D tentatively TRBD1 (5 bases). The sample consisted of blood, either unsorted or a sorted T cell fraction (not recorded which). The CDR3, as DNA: TGCAGTGCTAAATCAGGGTACCAAGAGACCCAGTACTTC. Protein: CSAKSGYQETQYF.